These T cell receptor beta chains were read from a single sample in a study of spatial heterogeneity in lung cancer. TCRdb reanalysed the 5' RACE reads using MiXCR and keeps one entry per CDR3 protein. The sample shows 60,000 to 85,000 distinct CDR3 sequences, 8% to 9.5% of them seen only once. Source: PBMCs, taken at follow-up. The origin of the receptors is a female donor with early-stage non-small cell lung cancer. CDR3s include the opening cysteine and the closing phenylalanine or tryptophan. D genes are given only for firm matches. Some rows mark clone size as missing; the rest say once, few, many or name a class of expanded clone.

size | J | D | V | CDR3 | DNA
NA | TRBJ2-7 | NA | TRBV5-1 | CASSPGILYEQYF | TGCGCCAGCAGCCCAGGGATACTCTACGAGCAGTACTTC
many | TRBJ2-5 | NA | TRBV10-3 | CAISIAPLETQYF | TGTGCCATCAGTATAGCGCCCTTAGAGACCCAGTACTTC
many | TRBJ1-1 | NA | TRBV6-5 | CASYWWGPMNTEAFF | TGTGCCAGTTATTGGTGGGGCCCCATGAACACTGAAGCTTTCTTT
many | TRBJ2-7 | NA | TRBV7-9 | CASSLLGNSYEQYF | TGTGCCAGCAGCTTACTTGGCAACTCCTACGAGCAGTACTTC
many | TRBJ2-1 | TRBD2 | TRBV3-1 | CASSPGLASVREQFF | TGTGCCAGCAGCCCCGGACTAGCCTCAGTACGGGAGCAGTTCTTC
few | TRBJ1-1 | TRBD1 | TRBV28 | CASSKPGTGGVWAFF | TGTGCCAGCAGTAAACCCGGGACAGGGGGAGTTTGGGCTTTCTTT
NA | TRBJ2-7 | TRBD2 | TRBV7-3 | CASSLTGLAGDYEQYF | TGTGCCAGCAGCTTAACGGGACTAGCGGGAGACTACGAGCAGTACTTC
NA | TRBJ2-1 | TRBD1 | TRBV10-3 | CAIGVEAGTGDNEQFF | TGTGCCATCGGGGTGGAAGCCGGGACAGGAGACAATGAGCAGTTCTTC
few | TRBJ1-3 | TRBD1 | TRBV11-2 | CASSFGQGFGNTIYF | TGTGCCAGCAGCTTCGGACAGGGGTTTGGAAACACCATATATTTT
many | TRBJ2-3 | TRBD1 | TRBV24-1 | CATSDSGTGYTDTQYF | TGTGCCACCAGTGATTCCGGGACAGGGTACACAGATACGCAGTATTTT
many | TRBJ2-7 | TRBD2 | TRBV20-1 | CSAPLTSGRAYEQYF | TGCAGTGCTCCTCTTACTAGCGGGAGGGCCTACGAGCAGTACTTC
NA | TRBJ2-1 | TRBD1 | TRBV10-3 | CAISEYRGEGNEQFF | TGTGCCATCAGTGAGTACAGGGGAGAGGGCAATGAGCAGTTCTTC
NA | TRBJ2-5 | NA | TRBV5-1 | CASSLAPGTAEETQYF | TGCGCCAGCAGCTTGGCTCCAGGGACCGCCGAAGAGACCCAGTACTTC
many | TRBJ2-3 | TRBD2 | TRBV11-3 | CASSLGTSGTDTQYF | TGTGCCAGCAGCCTTGGGACTAGCGGAACAGATACGCAGTATTTT
many | TRBJ2-1 | NA | TRBV2 | CASFYPAVRNEQFF | TGTGCCAGCTTTTATCCCGCCGTGCGCAATGAGCAGTTCTTC
few | TRBJ1-5 | NA | TRBV7-9 | CASSLQGLNQPQHF | TGTGCCAGCAGCTTACAGGGCCTTAATCAGCCCCAGCATTTT
many | TRBJ2-2 | NA | TRBV19 | CASNLLNTGELFF | TGTGCCAGTAATCTACTTAACACCGGGGAGCTGTTTTTT
many | TRBJ2-7 | TRBD1 | TRBV28 | CASRGVTRDSLTYEQYF | TGTGCCAGCAGGGGGGTTACACGGGACAGTTTAACCTACGAGCAGTACTTC
many | TRBJ1-4 | TRBD1 | TRBV5-4 | CASSFDRVNEKLFF | TGTGCCAGCAGCTTTGACAGGGTTAATGAAAAACTGTTTTTT
few | TRBJ2-7 | TRBD2 | TRBV7-3 | CASSFGGRGGEQYF | TGTGCCAGCAGCTTCGGCGGGAGAGGTGGTGAGCAGTACTTC
few | TRBJ2-1 | NA | TRBV19 | CASSIEGDDEQFF | TGTGCCAGTAGTATCGAGGGCGACGATGAGCAGTTCTTC
many | TRBJ2-1 | NA | TRBV2 | CASSLGWDREQFF | TGTGCCAGCAGTCTCGGCTGGGACCGTGAGCAGTTCTTC
many | TRBJ2-1 | NA | TRBV12-3/TRBV12-4 | CASSFQSYNEQFF | TGTGCCAGCAGTTTTCAGAGTTACAATGAGCAGTTCTTC
NA | TRBJ1-2 | TRBD1 | TRBV18 | CASSPPGTGGDYGYTF | TGTGCCAGCTCACCACCCGGGACAGGGGGCGACTATGGCTACACCTTC
many | TRBJ2-7 | TRBD2 | TRBV18 | CASSPASGSREQYF | TGTGCCAGCTCACCGGCTAGCGGGAGTAGGGAGCAGTACTTC
many | TRBJ1-5 | TRBD1 | TRBV20-1 | CSARVTGPYSNQPQHF | TGCAGTGCTAGGGTGACAGGGCCTTATAGCAATCAGCCCCAGCATTTT
NA | TRBJ2-7 | TRBD2 | TRBV2 | CASSPGLAGEVYEQYF | TGTGCCAGCAGCCCGGGACTAGCGGGAGAAGTATACGAGCAGTACTTC
many | TRBJ2-6 | NA | TRBV7-9 | CASSSDWGGGPSGANVLTF | TGTGCCAGCAGCTCGGATTGGGGAGGGGGCCCCTCTGGGGCCAACGTCCTGACTTTC
NA | TRBJ1-1 | TRBD1 | TRBV3-1 | CASSPDRGLGGTEAFF | TGTGCCAGCAGCCCGGACAGGGGGCTAGGTGGCACTGAAGCTTTCTTT
many | TRBJ1-2 | NA | TRBV5-1 | CASSLGQDENGYTF | TGCGCCAGCAGCTTGGGACAGGATGAGAATGGCTACACCTTC
many | TRBJ2-1 | NA | TRBV15 | CATSRLPSYNEQFF | TGTGCCACCAGCAGATTGCCTTCCTACAATGAGCAGTTCTTC
NA | TRBJ2-2 | NA | TRBV30 | CAWTVGWSGELFF | TGTGCCTGGACCGTCGGATGGAGCGGGGAGCTGTTTTTT
many | TRBJ2-2 | NA | TRBV6-5 | CASSPGTTAGELFF | TGTGCCAGCAGCCCCGGGACAACCGCTGGGGAGCTGTTTTTT
many | TRBJ2-5 | TRBD2 | TRBV20-1 | CSAKETGAGETQYF | TGCAGTGCTAAAGAAACAGGAGCGGGGGAGACCCAGTACTTC
NA | TRBJ2-3 | TRBD2 | TRBV19 | CASSIGSGSIDTQYF | TGTGCCAGTAGTATCGGTAGCGGGAGCATAGATACGCAGTATTTT
many | TRBJ2-5 | NA | TRBV20-1 | CSASREDETQYF | TGCAGTGCTAGTAGGGAGGACGAGACCCAGTACTTC
many | TRBJ2-3 | NA | TRBV12-3/TRBV12-4 | CASIQGVSASTDTQYF | TGTGCCAGCATTCAAGGTGTAAGCGCTAGCACAGATACGCAGTATTTT
many | TRBJ2-7 | NA | TRBV5-1 | CASSRDGYEQYF | TGCGCCAGCAGCCGGGACGGCTACGAGCAGTACTTC
many | TRBJ2-3 | NA | TRBV10-3 | CAISEEGGHMTQYF | TGTGCCATCAGTGAAGAGGGAGGACACATGACGCAGTATTTT
NA | TRBJ2-3 | TRBD1 | TRBV28 | CASSPVTGTVYNPDSDTQYF | TGTGCCAGCAGCCCAGTGACCGGGACAGTTTACAACCCTGATTCAGATACGCAGTATTTT
few | TRBJ1-3 | NA | TRBV3-1 | CASSRAGNTIYF | TGTGCCAGCAGCCGCGCAGGAAACACCATATATTTT
many | TRBJ1-2 | NA | TRBV12-3/TRBV12-4 | CASSPSPYGYTF | TGTGCCAGCAGCCCCTCGCCCTATGGCTACACCTTC
NA | TRBJ2-1 | NA | TRBV12-3/TRBV12-4 | CASRGLINEQFF | TGTGCCAGCAGGGGTCTCATTAATGAGCAGTTCTTC
NA | TRBJ2-1 | TRBD2 | TRBV19 | CASSRGGLAGVNEQFF | TGTGCCAGTAGCCGAGGGGGGCTAGCGGGAGTCAATGAGCAGTTCTTC
many | TRBJ2-5 | TRBD2 | TRBV6-5 | CASSYRPGGGAGTQYF | TGTGCCAGCAGTTATCGTCCGGGCGGGGGAGCGGGGACCCAGTACTTC
many | TRBJ2-3 | NA | TRBV14 | CASSRLGTQYF | TGTGCCAGCAGCCGCCTTGGTACGCAGTATTTT
many | TRBJ2-1 | NA | TRBV27 | CASSLGTTYNEQFF | TGTGCCAGCAGTTTAGGTACTACCTACAATGAGCAGTTCTTC
many | TRBJ2-7 | NA | TRBV5-1 | CASSLADGVYEQYF | TGCGCCAGCAGCTTGGCCGACGGGGTCTACGAGCAGTACTTC
once | TRBJ1-2 | NA | TRBV12-3/TRBV12-4 | CASSLEGYGYTF | TGTGCCAGCAGTTTAGAAGGCTATGGCTACACCTTC
few | TRBJ1-1 | NA | TRBV29-1 | CSVEEIGGITEAFF | TGCAGCGTTGAAGAGATAGGGGGAATCACTGAAGCTTTCTTT
few | TRBJ2-1 | TRBD2 | TRBV7-2 | CASSSTPLLAGLDEQFF | TGTGCCAGCAGCTCTACACCCTTACTAGCGGGGCTGGATGAGCAGTTCTTC
NA | TRBJ2-5 | TRBD1 | TRBV24-1 | CATSGRPPTGTAQETQYF | TGTGCCACCAGTGGAAGGCCTCCAACCGGGACAGCCCAAGAGACCCAGTACTTC
NA | TRBJ2-1 | NA | TRBV29-1 | CSVGNRAQYNEQFF | TGCAGCGTTGGCAATAGGGCGCAGTACAATGAGCAGTTCTTC
few | TRBJ2-1 | TRBD2 | TRBV10-3 | CAIRPLAAPYNEQFF | TGTGCCATCAGACCTCTAGCGGCTCCTTACAATGAGCAGTTCTTC
many | TRBJ1-6 | TRBD1 | TRBV19 | CASSPLTGGGSPLHF | TGTGCCAGTAGTCCCCTCACAGGGGGAGGTTCACCCCTCCACTTT
few | TRBJ2-7 | NA | TRBV12-5 | CASGARRSEQYF | TGTGCTAGTGGTGCCAGGAGGAGCGAGCAGTACTTC
many | TRBJ1-5 | NA | TRBV12-3/TRBV12-4 | CASSSQGHQPQHF | TGTGCCAGCAGTTCCCAGGGACATCAGCCCCAGCATTTT
many | TRBJ2-3 | NA | TRBV5-1 | CASSPGHYTDTQYF | TGCGCCAGCAGCCCGGGTCACTACACAGATACGCAGTATTTT
few | TRBJ2-5 | NA | TRBV24-1 | CARRTERKTQYF | TGTGCCAGAAGGACAGAACGAAAGACCCAGTACTTC